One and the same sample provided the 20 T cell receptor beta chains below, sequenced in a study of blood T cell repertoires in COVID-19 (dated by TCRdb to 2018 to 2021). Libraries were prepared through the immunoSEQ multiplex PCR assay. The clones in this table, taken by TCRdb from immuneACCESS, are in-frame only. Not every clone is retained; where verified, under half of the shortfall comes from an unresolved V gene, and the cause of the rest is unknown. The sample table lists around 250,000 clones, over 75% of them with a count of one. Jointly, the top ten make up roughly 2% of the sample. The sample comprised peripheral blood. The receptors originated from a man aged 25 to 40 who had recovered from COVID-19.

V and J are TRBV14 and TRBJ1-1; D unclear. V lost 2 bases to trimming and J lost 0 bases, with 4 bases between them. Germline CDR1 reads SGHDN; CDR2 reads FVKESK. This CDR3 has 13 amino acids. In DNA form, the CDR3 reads TGTGCCAGCAGCCAATATGTGAACACTGAAGCTTTCTTT. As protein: CASSQYVNTEAFF.

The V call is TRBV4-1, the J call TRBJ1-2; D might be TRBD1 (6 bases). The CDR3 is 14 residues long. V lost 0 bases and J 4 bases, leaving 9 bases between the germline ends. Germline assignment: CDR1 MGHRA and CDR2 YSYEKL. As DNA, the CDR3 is TGCGCCAGCAGCCAAGAACAGGGCCCCTATGGCTACACCTTC. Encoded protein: CASSQEQGPYGYTF.

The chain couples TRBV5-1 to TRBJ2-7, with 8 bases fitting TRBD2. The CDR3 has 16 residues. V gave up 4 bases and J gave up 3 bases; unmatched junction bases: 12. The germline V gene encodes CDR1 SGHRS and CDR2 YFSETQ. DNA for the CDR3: TGCGCCAGCAGCGTCCGGGGACTAGTCCCGTTCTACGAGCAGTACGTC. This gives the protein CASSVRGLVPFYEQYV.

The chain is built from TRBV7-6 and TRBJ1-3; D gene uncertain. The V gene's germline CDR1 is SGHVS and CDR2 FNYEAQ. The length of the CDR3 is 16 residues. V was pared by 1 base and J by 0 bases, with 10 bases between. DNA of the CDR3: TGTGCCAGCAGCTTAGAATCAAGTAGCTCTGGAAACACCATATATTTT. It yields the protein CASSLESSSSGNTIYF.

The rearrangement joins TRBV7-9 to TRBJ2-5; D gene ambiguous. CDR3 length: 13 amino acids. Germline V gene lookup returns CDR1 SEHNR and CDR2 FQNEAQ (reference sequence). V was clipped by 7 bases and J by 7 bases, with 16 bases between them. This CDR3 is CASTKASVGTQYF. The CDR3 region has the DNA TGTGCCAGCACCAAAGCAAGCGTGGGGACCCAGTACTTC.

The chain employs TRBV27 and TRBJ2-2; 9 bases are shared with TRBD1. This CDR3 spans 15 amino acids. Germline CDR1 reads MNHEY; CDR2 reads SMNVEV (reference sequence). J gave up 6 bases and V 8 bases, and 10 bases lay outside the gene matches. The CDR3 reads CASGDYRGPAGELFF. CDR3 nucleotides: TGTGCCAGCGGAGATTACAGGGGGCCAGCCGGGGAGCTGTTTTTT.

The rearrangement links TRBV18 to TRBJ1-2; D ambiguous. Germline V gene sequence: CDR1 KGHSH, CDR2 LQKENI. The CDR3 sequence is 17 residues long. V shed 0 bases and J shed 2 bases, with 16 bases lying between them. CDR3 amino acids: CASSPPGEDNMNYGYTF. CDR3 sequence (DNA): TGTGCCAGCTCACCACCCGGGGAGGATAATATGAACTATGGCTACACCTTC.

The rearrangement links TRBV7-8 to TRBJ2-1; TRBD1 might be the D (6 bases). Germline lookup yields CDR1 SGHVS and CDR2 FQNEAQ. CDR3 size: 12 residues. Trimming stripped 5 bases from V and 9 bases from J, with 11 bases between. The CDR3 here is CASSPQGGEQFF. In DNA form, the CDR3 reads TGTGCCAGCAGCCCACAGGGTGGTGAGCAGTTCTTC.

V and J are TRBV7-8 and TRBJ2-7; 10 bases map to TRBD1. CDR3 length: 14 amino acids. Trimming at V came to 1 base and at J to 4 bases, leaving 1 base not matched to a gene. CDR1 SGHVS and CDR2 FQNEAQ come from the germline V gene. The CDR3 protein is CASSLGQGAYEQYF. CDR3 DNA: TGTGCCAGCAGCTTAGGACAGGGGGCTTACGAGCAGTACTTC.

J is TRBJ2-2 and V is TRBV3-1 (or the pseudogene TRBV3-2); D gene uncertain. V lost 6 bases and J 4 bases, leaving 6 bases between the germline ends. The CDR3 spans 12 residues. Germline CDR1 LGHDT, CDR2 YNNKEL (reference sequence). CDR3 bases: TGTGCCAGCAGGCGTAGCACCGGGGAGCTGTTTTTT. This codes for CASRRSTGELFF.

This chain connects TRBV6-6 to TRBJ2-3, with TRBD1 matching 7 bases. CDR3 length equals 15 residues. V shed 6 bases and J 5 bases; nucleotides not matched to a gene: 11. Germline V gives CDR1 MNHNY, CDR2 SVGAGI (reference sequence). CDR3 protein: CASRPSGTVVDTQYF. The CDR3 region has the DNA TGTGCCAGCAGACCCTCGGGGACAGTTGTAGATACGCAGTATTTT.

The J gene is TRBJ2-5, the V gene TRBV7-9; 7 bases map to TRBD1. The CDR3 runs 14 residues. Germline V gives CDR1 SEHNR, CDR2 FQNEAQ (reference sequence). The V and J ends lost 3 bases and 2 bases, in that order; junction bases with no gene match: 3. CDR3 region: CASSFARGQETQYF. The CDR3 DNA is TGTGCCAGCAGCTTCGCCAGGGGGCAAGAGACCCAGTACTTC.

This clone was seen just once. CDR3 sequence (DNA): TGCGCCAGCAGTCAATCGAACGAGACAGGGGGGACAGAACTGTTTTTT. Translated: CASSQSNETGGTELFF. This chain uses TRBV23-1 with TRBJ1-4, with TRBD1 matching over 9 bases. TRBV23-1 is classed as an ORF, of uncertain function. With 0 bases clipped from V and 12 bases from J, the junction kept 11 bases outside the gene matches. The CDR3 has 16 amino acids.

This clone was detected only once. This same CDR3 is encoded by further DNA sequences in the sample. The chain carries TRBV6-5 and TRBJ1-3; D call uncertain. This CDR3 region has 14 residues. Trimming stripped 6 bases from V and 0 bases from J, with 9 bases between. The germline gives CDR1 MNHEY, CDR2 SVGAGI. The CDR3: CASRSGDSGNTIYF. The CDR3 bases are TGTGCCAGCAGGTCCGGGGACTCTGGAAACACCATATATTTT.

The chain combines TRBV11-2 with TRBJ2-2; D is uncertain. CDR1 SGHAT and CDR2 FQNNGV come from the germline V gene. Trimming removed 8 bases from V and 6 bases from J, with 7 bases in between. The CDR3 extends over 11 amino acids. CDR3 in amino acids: CASFSAGELFF. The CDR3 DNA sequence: TGTGCCAGCTTCAGCGCCGGGGAGCTGTTTTTT.

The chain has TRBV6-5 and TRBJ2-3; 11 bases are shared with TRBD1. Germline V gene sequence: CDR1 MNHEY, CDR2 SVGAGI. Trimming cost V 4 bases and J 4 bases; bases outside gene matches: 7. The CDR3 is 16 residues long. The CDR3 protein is CASSSTDRGLADTQYF. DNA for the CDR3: TGTGCCAGCAGTTCCACGGACAGGGGGCTAGCAGATACGCAGTATTTT.

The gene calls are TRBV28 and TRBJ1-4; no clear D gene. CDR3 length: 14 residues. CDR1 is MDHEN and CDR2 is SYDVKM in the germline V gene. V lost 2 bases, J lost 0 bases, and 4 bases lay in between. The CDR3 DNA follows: TGTGCCAGCAGTTTAGCTACAACTAATGAAAAACTGTTTTTT. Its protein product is CASSLATTNEKLFF.

The DNA for the CDR3 is TGTGCCAGCAGCCTAAGGAGTGGCAGGGGTGGAACTGAAGCTTTCTTT. Translating gives CASSLRSGRGGTEAFF. The genes are TRBV14 and TRBJ1-1; maybe TRBD1 (6 bases). The germline gives CDR1 SGHDN, CDR2 FVKESK. Trimming cost V 4 bases and J 5 bases, with 20 bases left between them. This CDR3 comprises 16 residues. The full variable domain, its missing parts supplied by reference TRBV14 and TRBJ1-1, is EAGVTQFPSHSVIEKGQTVTLRCDPISGHDNLYWYRRVMGKEIKFLLHFVKESKQDESGMPNNRFLAERTGGTYSTLKVQPAELEDSGVYFCASSLRSGRGGTEAFFGQGTRLTVV.

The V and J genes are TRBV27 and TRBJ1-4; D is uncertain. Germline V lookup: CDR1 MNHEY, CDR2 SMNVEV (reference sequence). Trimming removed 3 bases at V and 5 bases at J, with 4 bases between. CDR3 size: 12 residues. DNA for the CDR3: TGTGCCAGCAGTTTCGCGAATGAAAAACTGTTTTTT. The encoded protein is CASSFANEKLFF. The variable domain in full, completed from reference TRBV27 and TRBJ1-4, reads EAQVTQNPRYLITVTGKKLTVTCSQNMNHEYMSWYRQDPGLGLRQIYYSMNVEVTDKGDVPEGYKVSRKEKRNFPLILESPSPNQTSLYFCASSFANEKLFFGSGTQLSVL.

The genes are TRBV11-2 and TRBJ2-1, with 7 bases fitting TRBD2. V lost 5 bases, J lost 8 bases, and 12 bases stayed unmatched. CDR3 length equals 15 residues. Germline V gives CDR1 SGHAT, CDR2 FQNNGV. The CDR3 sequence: CASSPLGGEVDEQFF. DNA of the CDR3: TGTGCCAGCAGCCCCCTTGGGGGGGAGGTGGATGAGCAGTTCTTC.